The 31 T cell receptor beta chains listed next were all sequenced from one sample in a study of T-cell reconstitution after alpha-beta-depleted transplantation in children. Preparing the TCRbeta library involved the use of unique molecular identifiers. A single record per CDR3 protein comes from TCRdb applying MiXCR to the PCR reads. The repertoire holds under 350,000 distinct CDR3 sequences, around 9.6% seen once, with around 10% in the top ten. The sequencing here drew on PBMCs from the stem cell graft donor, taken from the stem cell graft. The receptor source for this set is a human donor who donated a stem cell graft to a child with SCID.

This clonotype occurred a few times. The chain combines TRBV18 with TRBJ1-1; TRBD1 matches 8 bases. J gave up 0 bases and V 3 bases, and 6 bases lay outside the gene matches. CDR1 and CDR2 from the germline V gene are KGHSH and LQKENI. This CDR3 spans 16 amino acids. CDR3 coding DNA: TGTGCCAGCTCACCTCTGACAGGGGATATGAACACTGAAGCTTTCTTT. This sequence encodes CASSPLTGDMNTEAFF.

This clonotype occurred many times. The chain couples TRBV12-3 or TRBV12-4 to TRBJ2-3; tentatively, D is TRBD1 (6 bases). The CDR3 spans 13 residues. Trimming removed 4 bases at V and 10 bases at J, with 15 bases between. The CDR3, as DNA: TGTGCCAGCAGTTCCCCGGGACAAGGGCCGCAGTATTTT. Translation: CASSSPGQGPQYF.

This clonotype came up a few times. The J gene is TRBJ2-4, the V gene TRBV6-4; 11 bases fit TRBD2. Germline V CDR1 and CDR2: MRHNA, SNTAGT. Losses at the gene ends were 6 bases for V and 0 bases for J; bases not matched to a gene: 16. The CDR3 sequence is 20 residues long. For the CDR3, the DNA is TGTGCCAGCAGGACCCTTAAGTCGGGACTAGCGGATCTAGCCAAAAACATTCAGTACTTC. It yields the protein CASRTLKSGLADLAKNIQYF.

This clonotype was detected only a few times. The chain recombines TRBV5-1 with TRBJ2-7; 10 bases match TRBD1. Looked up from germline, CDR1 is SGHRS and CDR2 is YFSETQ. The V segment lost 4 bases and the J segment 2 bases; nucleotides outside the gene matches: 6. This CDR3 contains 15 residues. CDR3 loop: CASSGGTGEPYEQYF. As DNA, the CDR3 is TGCGCCAGCAGCGGCGGGACAGGGGAGCCCTACGAGCAGTACTTC.

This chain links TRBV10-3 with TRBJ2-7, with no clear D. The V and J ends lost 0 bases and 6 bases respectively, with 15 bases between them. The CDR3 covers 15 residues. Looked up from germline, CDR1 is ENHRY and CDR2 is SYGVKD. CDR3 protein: CAISESKVGQSEQYF. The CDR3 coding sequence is TGTGCCATCAGTGAGTCGAAGGTAGGGCAGAGCGAGCAGTACTTC.

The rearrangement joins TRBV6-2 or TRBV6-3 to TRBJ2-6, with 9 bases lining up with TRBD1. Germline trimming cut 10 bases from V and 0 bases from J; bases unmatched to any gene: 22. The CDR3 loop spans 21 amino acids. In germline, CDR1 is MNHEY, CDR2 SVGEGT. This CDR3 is CATFSSRGQGVGDSGANVLTF. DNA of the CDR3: TGTGCCACTTTTTCAAGCCGGGGACAGGGAGTTGGAGACTCTGGGGCCAACGTCCTGACTTTC.

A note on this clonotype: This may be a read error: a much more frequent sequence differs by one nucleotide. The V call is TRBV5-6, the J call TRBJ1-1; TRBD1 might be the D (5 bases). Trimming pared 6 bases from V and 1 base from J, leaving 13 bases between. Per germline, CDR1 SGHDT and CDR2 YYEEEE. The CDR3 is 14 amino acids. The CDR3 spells CASTFRQTNTEAFF. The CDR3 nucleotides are TGTGCCAGCACCTTCAGACAGACGAACACTGAAGCTTTCTTT. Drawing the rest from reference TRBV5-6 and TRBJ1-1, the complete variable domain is DAGVTQSPTHLIKTRGQQVTLRCSPKSGHDTVSWYQQALGQGPQFIFQYYEEEERQRGNFPDRFSGHQFPNYSSELNVNALLLGDSALYLCASTFRQTNTEAFFGQGTRLTVV.

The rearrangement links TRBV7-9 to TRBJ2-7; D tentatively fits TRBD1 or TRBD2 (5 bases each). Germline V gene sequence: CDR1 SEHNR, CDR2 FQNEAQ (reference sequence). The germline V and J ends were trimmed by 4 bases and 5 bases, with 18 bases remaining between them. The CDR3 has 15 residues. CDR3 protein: CASSSPGAGNHEQYF. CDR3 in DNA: TGTGCCAGCAGCTCACCCGGGGCAGGGAACCACGAGCAGTACTTC.

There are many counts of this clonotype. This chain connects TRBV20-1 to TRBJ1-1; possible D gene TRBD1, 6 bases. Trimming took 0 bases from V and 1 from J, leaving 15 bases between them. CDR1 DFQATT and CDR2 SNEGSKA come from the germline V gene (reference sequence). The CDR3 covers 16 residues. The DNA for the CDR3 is TGCAGTGCTAGAGATCTGCTCCAGGACAGGAACACTGAAGCTTTCTTT. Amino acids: CSARDLLQDRNTEAFF.

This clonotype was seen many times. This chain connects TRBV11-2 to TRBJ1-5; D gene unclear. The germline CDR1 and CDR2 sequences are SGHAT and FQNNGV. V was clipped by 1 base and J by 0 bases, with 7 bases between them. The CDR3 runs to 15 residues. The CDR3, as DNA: TGTGCCAGCAGCTTAGGACCGAATAGCAATCAGCCCCAGCATTTT. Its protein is CASSLGPNSNQPQHF.

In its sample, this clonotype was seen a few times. Here the CDR3 reads CASSPGTGFYGYTF. Written as DNA, the CDR3 is TGCGCCAGCAGCCCCGGGACAGGATTCTATGGCTACACCTTC. This chain uses TRBV4-1 with TRBJ1-2; 8 bases align to TRBD1. The CDR3 spans 14 residues. V trimming: 4 bases; J trimming: 4 bases; junction bases outside the gene matches: 5. Germline V gene sequence: CDR1 MGHRA, CDR2 YSYEKL.

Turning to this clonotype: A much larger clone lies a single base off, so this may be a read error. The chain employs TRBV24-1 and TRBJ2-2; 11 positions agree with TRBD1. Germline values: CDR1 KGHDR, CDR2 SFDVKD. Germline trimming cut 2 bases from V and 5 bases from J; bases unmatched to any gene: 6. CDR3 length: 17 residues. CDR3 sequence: CATSDYTGQGATGELFF. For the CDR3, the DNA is TGTGCCACCAGTGATTACACTGGACAGGGGGCGACCGGGGAGCTGTTTTTT.

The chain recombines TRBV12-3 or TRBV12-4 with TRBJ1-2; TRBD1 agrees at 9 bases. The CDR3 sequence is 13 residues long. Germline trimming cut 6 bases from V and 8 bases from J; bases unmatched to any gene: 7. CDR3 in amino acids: CASSSGTGSGYTF. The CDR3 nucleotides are TGTGCCAGCAGCTCCGGGACAGGGAGCGGCTACACCTTC.

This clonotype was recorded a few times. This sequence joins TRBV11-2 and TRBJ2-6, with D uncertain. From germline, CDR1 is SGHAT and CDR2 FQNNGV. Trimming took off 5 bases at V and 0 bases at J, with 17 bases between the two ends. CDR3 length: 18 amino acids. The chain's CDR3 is CASSPRRADHSGANVLTF. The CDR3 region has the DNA TGTGCCAGCAGCCCCCGTCGGGCCGATCACTCTGGGGCCAACGTCCTGACTTTC. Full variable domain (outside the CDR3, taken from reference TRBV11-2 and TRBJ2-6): EAGVAQSPRYKIIEKRQSVAFWCNPISGHATLYWYQQILGQGPKLLIQFQNNGVVDDSQLPKDRFSAERLKGVDSTLKIQPAKLEDSAVYLCASSPRRADHSGANVLTFGAGSRLTVL.

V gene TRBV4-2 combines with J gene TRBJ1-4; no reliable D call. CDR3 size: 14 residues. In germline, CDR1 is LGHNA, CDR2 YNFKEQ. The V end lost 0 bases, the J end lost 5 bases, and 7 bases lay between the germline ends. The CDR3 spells CASSQDYRNEKLFF. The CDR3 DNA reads TGTGCCAGCAGCCAAGATTATAGGAATGAAAAACTGTTTTTT.

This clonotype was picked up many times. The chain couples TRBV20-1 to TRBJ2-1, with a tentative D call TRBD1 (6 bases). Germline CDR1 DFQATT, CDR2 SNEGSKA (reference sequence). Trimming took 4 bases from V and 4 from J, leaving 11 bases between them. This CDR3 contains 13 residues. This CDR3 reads CSAIADRYNEQFF. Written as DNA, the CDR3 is TGCAGTGCTATCGCTGACAGGTACAATGAGCAGTTCTTC.

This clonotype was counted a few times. The CDR3 DNA reads TGCGCCAGCAGTCTCCGGGACAGCCAAGAGACCCAGTACTTC. Residues: CASSLRDSQETQYF. This chain connects TRBV5-1 to TRBJ2-5; 7 bases are shared with TRBD1. Germline-derived CDR1 and CDR2 are SGHRS and YFSETQ. V trimming: 5 bases; J trimming: 1 base; junction bases outside the gene matches: 5. The CDR3 has 14 amino acids.

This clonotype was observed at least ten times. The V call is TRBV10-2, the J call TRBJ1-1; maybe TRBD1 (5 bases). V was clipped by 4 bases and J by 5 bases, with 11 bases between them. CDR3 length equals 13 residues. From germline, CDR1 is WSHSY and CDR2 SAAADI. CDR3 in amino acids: CASSGQGRTEAFF. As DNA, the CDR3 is TGCGCCAGCAGTGGGCAGGGTCGGACTGAAGCTTTCTTT.

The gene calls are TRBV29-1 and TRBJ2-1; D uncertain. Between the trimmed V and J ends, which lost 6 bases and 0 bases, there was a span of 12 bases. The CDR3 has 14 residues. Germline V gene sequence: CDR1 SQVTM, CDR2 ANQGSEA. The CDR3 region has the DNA TGCAGCGTCTCCGGGTTGAGCTCCTACAATGAGCAGTTCTTC. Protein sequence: CSVSGLSSYNEQFF.

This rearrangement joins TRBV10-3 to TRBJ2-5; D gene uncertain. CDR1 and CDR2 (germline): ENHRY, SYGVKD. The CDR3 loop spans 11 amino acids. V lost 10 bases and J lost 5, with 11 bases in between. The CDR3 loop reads CATALEETQYF. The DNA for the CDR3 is TGTGCCACGGCCCTGGAGGAGACCCAGTACTTC.

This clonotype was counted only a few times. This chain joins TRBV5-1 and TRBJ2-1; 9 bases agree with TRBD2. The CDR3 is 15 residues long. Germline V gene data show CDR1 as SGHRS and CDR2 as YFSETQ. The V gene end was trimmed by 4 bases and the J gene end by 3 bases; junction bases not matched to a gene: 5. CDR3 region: CASSGGGEIYNEQFF. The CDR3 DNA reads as TGCGCCAGCAGCGGCGGGGGGGAGATCTACAATGAGCAGTTCTTC.

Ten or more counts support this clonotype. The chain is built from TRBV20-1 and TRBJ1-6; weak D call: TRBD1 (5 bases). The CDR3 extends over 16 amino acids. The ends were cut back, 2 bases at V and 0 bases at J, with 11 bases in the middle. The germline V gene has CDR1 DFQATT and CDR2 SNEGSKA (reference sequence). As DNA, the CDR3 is TGCAGTGCTAGAAGCAGGGATCTCTCCTATAATTCACCCCTCCACTTT. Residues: CSARSRDLSYNSPLHF.

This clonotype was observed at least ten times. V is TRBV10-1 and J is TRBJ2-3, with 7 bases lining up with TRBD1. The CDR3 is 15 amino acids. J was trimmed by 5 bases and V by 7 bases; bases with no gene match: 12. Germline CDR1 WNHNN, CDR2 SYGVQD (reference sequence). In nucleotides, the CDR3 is TGCGCCAGCAACTCCCCGGGAAGGGGGCAAGATACGCAGTATTTT. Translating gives CASNSPGRGQDTQYF.

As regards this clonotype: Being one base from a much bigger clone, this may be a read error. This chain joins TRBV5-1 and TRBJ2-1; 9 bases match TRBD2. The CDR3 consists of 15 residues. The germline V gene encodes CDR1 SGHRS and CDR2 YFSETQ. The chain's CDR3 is CGSTSASGGHNEQFF. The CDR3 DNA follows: TGCGGCAGCACCAGTGCAAGCGGGGGGCACAATGAGCAGTTCTTC.

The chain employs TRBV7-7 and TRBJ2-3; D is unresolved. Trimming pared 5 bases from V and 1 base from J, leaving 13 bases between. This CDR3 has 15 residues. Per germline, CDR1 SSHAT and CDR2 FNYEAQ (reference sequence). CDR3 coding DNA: TGTGCCAGCAGCCCGAGGTCCGGGCGCACAGATACGCAGTATTTT. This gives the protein CASSPRSGRTDTQYF.

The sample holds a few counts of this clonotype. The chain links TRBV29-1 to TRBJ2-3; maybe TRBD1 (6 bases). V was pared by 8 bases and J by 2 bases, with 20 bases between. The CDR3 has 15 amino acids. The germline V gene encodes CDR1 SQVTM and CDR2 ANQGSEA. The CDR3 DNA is TGCAGCTCCGGCCCGACAGGAGCCATCACAGATACGCAGTATTTT. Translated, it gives CSSGPTGAITDTQYF.

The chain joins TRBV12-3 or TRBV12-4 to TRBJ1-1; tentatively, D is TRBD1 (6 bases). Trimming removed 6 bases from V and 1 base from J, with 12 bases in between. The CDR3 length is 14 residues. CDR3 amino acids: CASSQQGENTEAFF. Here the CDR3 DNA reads TGTGCCAGCAGCCAACAGGGAGAGAACACTGAAGCTTTCTTT.

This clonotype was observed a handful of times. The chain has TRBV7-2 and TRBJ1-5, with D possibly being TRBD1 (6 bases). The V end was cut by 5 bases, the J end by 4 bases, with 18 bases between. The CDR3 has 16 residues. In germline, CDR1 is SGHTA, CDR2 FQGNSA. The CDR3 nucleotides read TGTGCCAGCAGCCGGAGCGGGGGCAGGCTAAATCAGCCCCAGCATTTT. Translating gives CASSRSGGRLNQPQHF.

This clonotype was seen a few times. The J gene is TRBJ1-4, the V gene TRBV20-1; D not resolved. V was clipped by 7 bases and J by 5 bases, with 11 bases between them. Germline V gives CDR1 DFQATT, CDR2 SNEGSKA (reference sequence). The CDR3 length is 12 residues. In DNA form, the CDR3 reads TGCAGTGTCGGAGGACCGAATGAAAAACTGTTTTTT. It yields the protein CSVGGPNEKLFF.

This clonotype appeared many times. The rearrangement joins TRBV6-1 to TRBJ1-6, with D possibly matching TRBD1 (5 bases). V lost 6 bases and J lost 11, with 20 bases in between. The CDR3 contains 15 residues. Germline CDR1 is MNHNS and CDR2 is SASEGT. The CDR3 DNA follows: TGTGCCAGCAGCCCAGGGTTAACCGTCCGGGCACCCCTCCACTTT. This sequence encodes CASSPGLTVRAPLHF.

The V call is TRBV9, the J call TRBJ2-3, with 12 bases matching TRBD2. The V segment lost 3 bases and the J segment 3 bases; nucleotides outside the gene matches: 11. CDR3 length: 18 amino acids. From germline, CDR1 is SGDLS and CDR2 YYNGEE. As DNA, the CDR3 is TGTGCCAGCAGCGCAAGATCTAGCGGGGGGGCCCGTACAGATACGCAGTATTTT. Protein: CASSARSSGGARTDTQYF.